This T cell receptor (beta chain) was retrieved from a study of T-cell memory formation after mild COVID-19. Study information: Clusters of TCRs were largely donor specific.

TCRdb re-derived calls from the 5' RACE reads in MiXCR, one entry per CDR3 protein. The repertoire includes 110,000 or so distinct CDR3 sequences, 22% of them detected once, and under 50% sits in the top ten. The junction had 8 bases not matched to a gene; V was cut back by 4 bases and J by 1 base. The CDR3 covers 16 residues. Germline CDR1 and CDR2: KGHDR and SFDVKD. The TCR originated in a man aged 18 to 29 who had mild COVID-19 (a few samples of this study predate the infection). Cell type and time point are not known. The sequencing input was PBMCs or a T cell subset sorted from them (not recorded which). The rearrangement links TRBV24-1 to TRBJ2-5; the match to TRBD1 covers 7 bases. The CDR3 is CATSDRVGQVQETQYF. The CDR3 coding sequence is TGTGCCACCAGTGACCGGGTTGGACAGGTCCAAGAGACCCAGTACTTC.